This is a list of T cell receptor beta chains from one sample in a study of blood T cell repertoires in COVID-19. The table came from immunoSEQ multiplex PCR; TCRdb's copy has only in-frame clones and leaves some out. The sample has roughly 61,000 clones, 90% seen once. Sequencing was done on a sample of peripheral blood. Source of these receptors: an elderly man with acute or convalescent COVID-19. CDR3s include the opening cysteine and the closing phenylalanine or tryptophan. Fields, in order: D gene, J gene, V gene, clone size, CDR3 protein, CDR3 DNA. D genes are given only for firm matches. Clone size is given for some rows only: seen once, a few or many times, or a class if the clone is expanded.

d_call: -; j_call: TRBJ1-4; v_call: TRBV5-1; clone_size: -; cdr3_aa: CASSGGPANEKLFF; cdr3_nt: TGCGCCAGCAGCGGAGGGCCGGCTAATGAAAAACTGTTTTTT
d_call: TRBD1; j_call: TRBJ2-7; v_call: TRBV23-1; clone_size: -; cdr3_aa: CASSQLGTGCHEQYF; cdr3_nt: TGCGCCAGCAGTCAACTCGGGACAGGGTGTCACGAGCAGTACTTC
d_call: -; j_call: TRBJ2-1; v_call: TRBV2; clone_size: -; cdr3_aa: CASKLNPNEQFF; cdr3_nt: TGTGCCAGCAAGCTAAACCCCAATGAGCAGTTCTTC
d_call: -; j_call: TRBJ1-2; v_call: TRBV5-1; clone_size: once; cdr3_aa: CASSSLGPGEGYTF; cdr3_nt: TGCGCCAGCAGCTCCTTGGGCCCCGGGGAGGGCTACACCTTC
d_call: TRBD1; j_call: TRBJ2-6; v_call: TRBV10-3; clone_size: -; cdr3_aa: CAISLQGATGANVLTF; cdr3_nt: TGTGCCATCAGCCTGCAGGGGGCAACTGGGGCCAACGTCCTGACTTTC
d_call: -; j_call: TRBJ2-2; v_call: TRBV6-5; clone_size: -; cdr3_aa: CATLGAKRGTGELFF; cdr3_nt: TGTGCCACCCTAGGGGCCAAGAGGGGGACCGGGGAGCTGTTTTTT
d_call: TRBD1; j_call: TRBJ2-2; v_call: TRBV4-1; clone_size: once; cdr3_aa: CASSQAGQGRSGELFF; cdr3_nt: TGCGCCAGCAGCCAAGCGGGACAGGGGAGGAGCGGGGAGCTGTTTTTT
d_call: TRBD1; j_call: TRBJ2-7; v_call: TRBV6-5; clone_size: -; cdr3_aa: CASSPTGGAGEQYF; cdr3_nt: TGTGCCAGCAGCCCGACAGGGGGCGCGGGCGAGCAGTACTTC
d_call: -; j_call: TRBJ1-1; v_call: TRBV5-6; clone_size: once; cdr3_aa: CASSFSLRAEAFF; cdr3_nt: TGTGCCAGCAGCTTTAGCCTCCGCGCTGAAGCTTTCTTT
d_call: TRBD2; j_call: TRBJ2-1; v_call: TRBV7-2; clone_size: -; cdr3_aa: CASSLAIAASGGNEQFF; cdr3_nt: TGTGCCAGCAGCTTAGCGATCGCGGCTAGCGGGGGGAATGAGCAGTTCTTC
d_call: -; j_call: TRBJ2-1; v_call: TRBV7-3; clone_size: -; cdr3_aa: CASSLNGEEGNEQFF; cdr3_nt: TGTGCCAGCAGCTTAAACGGGGAAGAGGGCAATGAGCAGTTCTTC
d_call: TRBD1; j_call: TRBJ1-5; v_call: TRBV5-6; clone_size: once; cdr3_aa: CASSLVGGDQPQHF; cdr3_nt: TGTGCCAGCAGCTTGGTAGGGGGCGATCAGCCCCAGCATTTT
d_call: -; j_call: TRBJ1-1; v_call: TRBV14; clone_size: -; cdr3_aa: CASSKIGDSRGTEAFF; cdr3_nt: TGTGCCAGCAGCAAGATTGGGGACTCACGGGGAACTGAAGCTTTCTTT
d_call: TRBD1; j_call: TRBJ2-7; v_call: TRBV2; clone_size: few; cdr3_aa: CASTKGQGTYEQYF; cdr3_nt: TGTGCCAGCACCAAGGGACAGGGCACCTACGAGCAGTACTTC
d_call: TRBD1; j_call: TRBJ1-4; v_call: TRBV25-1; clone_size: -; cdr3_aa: CASRRRGTDNEKLFF; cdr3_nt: TGTGCCAGCAGGCGCCGGGGGACAGATAATGAAAAACTGTTTTTT
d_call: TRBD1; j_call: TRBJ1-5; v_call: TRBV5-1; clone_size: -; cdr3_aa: CASSLVPGQNQPQHF; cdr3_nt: TGCGCCAGCAGCTTAGTCCCGGGACAGAATCAGCCCCAGCATTTT
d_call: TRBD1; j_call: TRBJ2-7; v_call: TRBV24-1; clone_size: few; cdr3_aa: CAPGTTGVGYSYEQYF; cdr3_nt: TGTGCCCCGGGAACGACAGGGGTCGGGTACTCCTACGAGCAGTACTTC
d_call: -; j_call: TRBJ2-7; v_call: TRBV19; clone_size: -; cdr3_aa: CASSIEYQGNYEQYF; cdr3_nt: TGTGCCAGTAGTATAGAGTACCAGGGCAACTACGAGCAGTACTTC
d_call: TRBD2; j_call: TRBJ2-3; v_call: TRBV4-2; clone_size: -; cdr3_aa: CASSRGAGGRTDTQYF; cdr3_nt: TGTGCCAGCAGCCGCGGAGCGGGGGGGCGCACAGATACGCAGTATTTT
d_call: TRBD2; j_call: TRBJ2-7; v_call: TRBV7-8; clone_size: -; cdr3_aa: CASSLGTRGEQYF; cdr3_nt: TGTGCCAGCAGCTTAGGGACTAGGGGCGAGCAGTACTTC
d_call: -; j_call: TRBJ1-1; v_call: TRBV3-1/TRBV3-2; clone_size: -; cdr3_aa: CASSQNPIGNTEAFF; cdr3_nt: TGTGCCAGCAGCCAAAATCCTATCGGGAACACTGAAGCTTTCTTT
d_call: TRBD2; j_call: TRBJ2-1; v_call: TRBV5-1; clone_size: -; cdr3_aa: CASSFLAGDEQFF; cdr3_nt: TGCGCCAGCAGCTTTCTAGCGGGGGATGAGCAGTTCTTC
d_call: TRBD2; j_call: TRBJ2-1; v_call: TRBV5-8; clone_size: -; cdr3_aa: CASSFPEAGGRNEQFF; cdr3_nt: TGTGCCAGCAGCTTTCCAGAAGCGGGGGGCCGGAATGAGCAGTTCTTC
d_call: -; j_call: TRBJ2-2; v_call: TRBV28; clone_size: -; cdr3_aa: CASSLMSRTRELFF; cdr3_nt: TGTGCCAGCAGTTTAATGTCACGGACTAGGGAGCTGTTTTTT
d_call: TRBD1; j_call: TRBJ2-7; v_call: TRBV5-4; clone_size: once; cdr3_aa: CASTPRPGTGLEQYF; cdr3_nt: TGTGCCAGCACCCCTCGTCCCGGGACAGGGCTCGAGCAGTACTTC
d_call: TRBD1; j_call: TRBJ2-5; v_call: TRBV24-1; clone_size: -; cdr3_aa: CATSEEGTGAQETQYF; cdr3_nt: TGTGCCACCAGTGAGGAAGGCACAGGGGCCCAAGAGACCCAGTACTTC
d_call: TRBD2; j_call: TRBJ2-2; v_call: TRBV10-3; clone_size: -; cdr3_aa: CAIPREASGSNTGELFF; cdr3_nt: TGTGCCATCCCAAGGGAGGCTAGCGGGTCGAACACCGGGGAGCTGTTTTTT
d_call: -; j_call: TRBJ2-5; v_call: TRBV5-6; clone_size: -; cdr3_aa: CASSLAGTQETQYF; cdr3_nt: TGTGCCAGCAGCCTGGCGGGGACACAAGAGACCCAGTACTTC
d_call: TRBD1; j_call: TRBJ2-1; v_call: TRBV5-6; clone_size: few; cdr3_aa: CASSLAGDRGRNEQFF; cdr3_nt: TGTGCCAGCAGCTTGGCCGGGGACAGGGGGCGGAATGAGCAGTTCTTC
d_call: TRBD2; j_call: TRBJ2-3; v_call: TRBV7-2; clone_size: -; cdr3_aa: CASSLDGGGTDTQYF; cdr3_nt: TGTGCCAGCAGCTTAGATGGGGGGGGCACAGATACGCAGTATTTT
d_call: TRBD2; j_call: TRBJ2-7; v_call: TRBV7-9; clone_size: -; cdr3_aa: CASSPGGRIYEQYF; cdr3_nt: TGTGCCAGCAGCCCGGGGGGGCGGATCTACGAGCAGTACTTC
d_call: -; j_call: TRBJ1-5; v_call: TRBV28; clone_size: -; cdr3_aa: CASTQTRQPQHF; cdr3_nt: TGTGCCAGCACCCAGACTAGGCAGCCCCAGCATTTT
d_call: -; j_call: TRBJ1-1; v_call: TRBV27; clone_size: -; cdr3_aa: CASSFWGGTEAFF; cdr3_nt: TGTGCCAGCAGTTTCTGGGGGGGAACTGAAGCTTTCTTT
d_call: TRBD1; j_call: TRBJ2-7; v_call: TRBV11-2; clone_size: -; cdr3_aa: CASSQGQGGYEQYF; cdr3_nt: TGTGCCAGCAGCCAGGGACAGGGTGGGTACGAGCAGTACTTC
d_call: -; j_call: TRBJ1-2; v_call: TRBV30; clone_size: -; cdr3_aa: CAWSPQGNYGYTF; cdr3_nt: TGTGCCTGGAGTCCGCAGGGGAACTATGGCTACACCTTC
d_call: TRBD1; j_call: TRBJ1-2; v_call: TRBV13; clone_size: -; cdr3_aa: CASSRRPDRGQGYTF; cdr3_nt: TGTGCCAGCAGCCGACGGCCCGACAGGGGGCAAGGCTACACCTTC
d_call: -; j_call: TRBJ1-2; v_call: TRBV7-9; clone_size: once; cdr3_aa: CASSLDEGGYTF; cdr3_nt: TGTGCCAGCAGCTTAGATGAGGGCGGCTACACCTTC
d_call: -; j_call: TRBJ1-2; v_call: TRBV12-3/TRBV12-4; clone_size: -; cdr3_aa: CASSQLDGYTF; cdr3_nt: TGTGCCAGCAGCCAACTTGATGGCTACACCTTC
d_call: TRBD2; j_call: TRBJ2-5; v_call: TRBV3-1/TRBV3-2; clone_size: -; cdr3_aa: CASSWASGGETQYF; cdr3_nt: TGTGCCAGCAGCTGGGCTAGCGGGGGTGAGACCCAGTACTTC
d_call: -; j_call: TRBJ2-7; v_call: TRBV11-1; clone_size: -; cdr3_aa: CASSPSQYEQYF; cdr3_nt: TGTGCCAGCAGCCCCTCACAGTACGAGCAGTACTTC